This T cell receptor (beta chain) derives from a study of shared clonotypes between healthy human individuals. This table comes from immunoSEQ multiplex PCR, and its TCRdb copy is limited to in-frame clones, with some not included. The top ten clones hold around 1% of a sample with roughly 2,000,000 clones, roughly 95% of them seen once. It was CD45RO-negative cells, positively selected for CCR7, that made up naive CD8 cells, with terminally differentiated effector memory CD45RA+ cells excluded. Donors had no recently reported acute infections or vaccinations and were HIV-negative. Germline assignment: CDR1 SEHNR and CDR2 FQNEAQ (reference sequence). V shed 6 bases and J 0 bases; nucleotides not matched to a gene: 6. The CDR3 spans 15 residues.

The receptor's source is a man younger than 35 in good health. The gene calls are TRBV7-9 and TRBJ2-5, with 8 bases lining up with TRBD1. Sequencing input: naive CD8+ T cells sorted from blood. CDR3: CASSSRGLDQETQYF. CDR3 DNA sequence: TGTGCCAGCAGTTCCAGGGGGCTGGACCAAGAGACCCAGTACTTC.